The 16 T cell receptor beta chains in this list originate from one sample, sequenced in a study of identical twins. Each CDR3 protein is one row after TCRdb ran MiXCR on the 5' RACE reads. The sample gives a few hundred thousand distinct CDR3 sequences, around 8.8% of which show up once; roughly 3% is in the top ten. The data also belong to a second study, concerning yellow fever vaccine responses in identical twins.

The sequenced sample was CD8+ T cells sorted from blood. Receptors originate from a woman younger than 30 in good health.

This clonotype has more than one count but fewer than ten. CDR3 bases: TGCAGTGCTAGAGATAGACAGGGAGGAGAGACCCAGTACTTC. Residues: CSARDRQGGETQYF. The chain combines TRBV20-1 with TRBJ2-5; D is possibly TRBD1 (7 bases). CDR3 length equals 14 residues. V was pared by 0 bases and J by 4 bases, with 12 bases between. The germline V gene encodes CDR1 DFQATT and CDR2 SNEGSKA (reference sequence).

This chain joins TRBV15 and TRBJ2-3, with 9 positions matching TRBD1. Looked up from germline, CDR1 is LNHNV and CDR2 is YYDKDF (reference sequence). The junction had 12 bases not matched to a gene; V was cut back by 5 bases and J by 6 bases. The CDR3 loop spans 16 amino acids. The CDR3 loop is CATSFGTGSGSDTQYF. The CDR3 bases are TGTGCCACCAGCTTCGGGACAGGGAGCGGTTCTGATACGCAGTATTTT.

The rearrangement uses TRBV4-2 and TRBJ2-7; D possibly corresponds to TRBD1 (5 bases). V was shortened by 1 base and J by 2 bases, with 12 bases between the two germline ends. The CDR3 length is 15 residues. CDR1 and CDR2 from the germline V gene are LGHNA and YNFKEQ. In DNA, the CDR3 is TGTGCCAGCAGCCAAGTGGCAGGGAATCCCTACGAGCAGTACTTC. This gives the protein CASSQVAGNPYEQYF.

This clonotype appeared many times. The rearrangement uses TRBV25-1 and TRBJ2-5; D remains ambiguous. This CDR3 has 15 amino acids. V was cut by 2 bases and J by 3 bases, with 13 bases left in between. CDR1 and CDR2 from the germline V gene are MGHDK and SYGVNS. Here the CDR3 reads CASSEESWSEETQYF. CDR3 DNA sequence: TGTGCCAGCAGTGAAGAAAGCTGGTCAGAAGAGACCCAGTACTTC. The whole variable domain, remainder taken from reference TRBV25-1 and TRBJ2-5, is EADIYQTPRYLVIGTGKKITLECSQTMGHDKMYWYQQDPGMELHLIHYSYGVNSTEKGDLSSESTVSRIRTEHFPLTLESARPSHTSQYLCASSEESWSEETQYFGPGTRLLVL.

This clonotype has only a few counts. The V and J genes are TRBV7-9 and TRBJ2-3; the D call may be TRBD1 or TRBD2 (5 bases each). Germline-derived CDR1 and CDR2 are SEHNR and FQNEAQ (reference sequence). CDR3 length equals 17 residues. The V gene lost 2 bases and the J gene lost 2 bases, with 17 bases spanning the gap. CDR3 DNA: TGTGCCAGCAGCTTATTGGCCGAGGGGCCAATCACAGATACGCAGTATTTT. Protein: CASSLLAEGPITDTQYF.

At least ten counts were recorded for this clonotype. The chain recombines TRBV7-2 with TRBJ2-7, with 9 positions matching TRBD1. V was pared by 4 bases and J by 2 bases, with 9 bases of the junction left unmatched. Germline V gene lookup returns CDR1 SGHTA and CDR2 FQGNSA. The CDR3 consists of 16 residues. The CDR3: CASSSLDRGVPYEQYF. The CDR3, as DNA: TGTGCCAGCAGCTCCCTGGACAGGGGAGTCCCCTACGAGCAGTACTTC. Drawing the rest from reference TRBV7-2 and TRBJ2-7, the complete variable domain is GAGVSQSPSNKVTEKGKDVELRCDPISGHTALYWYRQSLGQGLEFLIYFQGNSAPDKSGLPSDRFSAERTGGSVSTLTIQRTQQEDSAVYLCASSSLDRGVPYEQYFGPGTRLTVT.

The chain links TRBV11-1 to TRBJ2-3; TRBD2 matches 10 bases. The germline CDR1 and CDR2 sequences are SGHAT and FQDESV (reference sequence). The CDR3 is 18 amino acids. The V gene end was trimmed by 3 bases and the J gene end by 0 bases; junction bases not matched to a gene: 9. CDR3 DNA: TGTGCCAGCAGCTTCCGCATCGGACTAGCGGACAGCACAGATACGCAGTATTTT. Amino acids: CASSFRIGLADSTDTQYF.

The table lists this clonotype with many counts. The genes are TRBV6-5 and TRBJ1-1, with a weak D call TRBD1 (5 bases). This CDR3 comprises 14 residues. Looked up from germline, CDR1 is MNHEY and CDR2 is SVGAGI. The V and J ends lost 2 bases and 1 base respectively, with 8 bases between them. Written as DNA, the CDR3 is TGTGCCAGCAGTTACGACAGTAGGAACACTGAAGCTTTCTTT. Residues: CASSYDSRNTEAFF.

This clonotype showed up just a few times. The rearrangement links TRBV7-2 to TRBJ2-5; D may match TRBD1 or TRBD2 (6 bases each). Germline CDR1 reads SGHTA; CDR2 reads FQGNSA. The V and J ends lost 5 bases and 3 bases respectively, with 16 bases between them. The CDR3 extends over 15 amino acids. The CDR3 nucleotides are TGTGCCAGCAGCCGTTTGAGGGGGGTAGAAGAGACCCAGTACTTC. Translation: CASSRLRGVEETQYF.

Ten or more counts support this clonotype. The rearrangement links TRBV5-1 to TRBJ2-7, with 9 positions matching TRBD1. The CDR3 is 16 amino acids. The V gene's germline CDR1 is SGHRS and CDR2 YFSETQ. Germline trimming cut 2 bases from V and 1 base from J; bases unmatched to any gene: 7. For the CDR3, the DNA is TGCGCCAGCAGCTTCCGGGACAGGGTGAGGTCCTACGAGCAGTACTTC. Translation: CASSFRDRVRSYEQYF.

This clonotype has a count of ten or more. The CDR3 region is CSVVMLNSYNEQFF. The CDR3 nucleotides are TGCAGCGTTGTCATGTTGAACTCCTACAATGAGCAGTTCTTC. The chain uses TRBV29-1 and TRBJ2-1; D remains ambiguous. The V and J ends lost 4 bases and 0 bases respectively, with 10 bases between them. The CDR3 loop spans 14 amino acids. Per germline, CDR1 SQVTM and CDR2 ANQGSEA.

Of note for this clonotype: This clone may be a read error of a much larger clone one base away. The chain has TRBV6-2 or TRBV6-3 and TRBJ2-5; D remains unclear. The CDR3 consists of 11 residues. Trimming pared 6 bases from V and 2 bases from J, leaving 4 bases between. The germline V gene encodes CDR1 MNHEY and CDR2 SVGEGT. The CDR3 sequence is CASRSQETQYF. Here the CDR3 DNA reads TGTGCCAGCAGGTCACAAGAGACCCAGTACTTC.

This clonotype turned up a few times. The CDR3 is CASSLGQYDHNEQFF. Written as DNA, the CDR3 is TGCGCCAGCAGCCTCGGACAGTACGATCACAATGAGCAGTTCTTC. The chain recombines TRBV4-3 with TRBJ2-1, with a tentative D call TRBD1 (6 bases). Germline V gives CDR1 LGHNA, CDR2 YSLEER. V lost 4 bases to trimming and J lost 5 bases, with 15 bases between them. This CDR3 has 15 amino acids.

The chain has TRBV4-1 and TRBJ2-7; no clear D. Deletions cut 0 bases from V and 3 bases from J, with 9 bases between. The CDR3 spans 14 residues. The V gene's germline CDR1 is MGHRA and CDR2 YSYEKL. DNA for the CDR3: TGCGCCAGCAGCCAAGAGGCACATATCTACGAGCAGTACTTC. Translating it yields CASSQEAHIYEQYF.

The J gene is TRBJ2-1, the V gene TRBV7-9; perhaps TRBD2 as D (6 bases). The V gene lost 5 bases and the J gene lost 9 bases, with 14 bases spanning the gap. Germline values: CDR1 SEHNR, CDR2 FQNEAQ (reference sequence). The CDR3 is 13 residues long. Here the CDR3 DNA reads TGTGCCAGCAGCCCGCCACCCGGGGGTGAGCAGTTCTTC. It encodes CASSPPPGGEQFF. Full variable domain (rest looked up from reference TRBV7-9 and TRBJ2-1): DTGVSQNPRHKITKRGQNVTFRCDPISEHNRLYWYRQTLGQGPEFLTYFQNEAQLEKSRLLSDRFSAERPKGSFSTLEIQRTEQGDSAMYLCASSPPPGGEQFFGPGTRLTVL.

This clonotype appeared a few times. The chain carries TRBV7-2 and TRBJ2-5; the match to TRBD2 covers 7 bases. CDR3 length: 16 residues. V lost 5 bases to trimming and J lost 5 bases; unmatched junction nucleotides: 14. The germline V gene has CDR1 SGHTA and CDR2 FQGNSA. CDR3 protein: CASSIGSGASSETQYF. For the CDR3, the DNA is TGTGCCAGCAGCATCGGGAGCGGGGCTTCCAGTGAGACCCAGTACTTC.